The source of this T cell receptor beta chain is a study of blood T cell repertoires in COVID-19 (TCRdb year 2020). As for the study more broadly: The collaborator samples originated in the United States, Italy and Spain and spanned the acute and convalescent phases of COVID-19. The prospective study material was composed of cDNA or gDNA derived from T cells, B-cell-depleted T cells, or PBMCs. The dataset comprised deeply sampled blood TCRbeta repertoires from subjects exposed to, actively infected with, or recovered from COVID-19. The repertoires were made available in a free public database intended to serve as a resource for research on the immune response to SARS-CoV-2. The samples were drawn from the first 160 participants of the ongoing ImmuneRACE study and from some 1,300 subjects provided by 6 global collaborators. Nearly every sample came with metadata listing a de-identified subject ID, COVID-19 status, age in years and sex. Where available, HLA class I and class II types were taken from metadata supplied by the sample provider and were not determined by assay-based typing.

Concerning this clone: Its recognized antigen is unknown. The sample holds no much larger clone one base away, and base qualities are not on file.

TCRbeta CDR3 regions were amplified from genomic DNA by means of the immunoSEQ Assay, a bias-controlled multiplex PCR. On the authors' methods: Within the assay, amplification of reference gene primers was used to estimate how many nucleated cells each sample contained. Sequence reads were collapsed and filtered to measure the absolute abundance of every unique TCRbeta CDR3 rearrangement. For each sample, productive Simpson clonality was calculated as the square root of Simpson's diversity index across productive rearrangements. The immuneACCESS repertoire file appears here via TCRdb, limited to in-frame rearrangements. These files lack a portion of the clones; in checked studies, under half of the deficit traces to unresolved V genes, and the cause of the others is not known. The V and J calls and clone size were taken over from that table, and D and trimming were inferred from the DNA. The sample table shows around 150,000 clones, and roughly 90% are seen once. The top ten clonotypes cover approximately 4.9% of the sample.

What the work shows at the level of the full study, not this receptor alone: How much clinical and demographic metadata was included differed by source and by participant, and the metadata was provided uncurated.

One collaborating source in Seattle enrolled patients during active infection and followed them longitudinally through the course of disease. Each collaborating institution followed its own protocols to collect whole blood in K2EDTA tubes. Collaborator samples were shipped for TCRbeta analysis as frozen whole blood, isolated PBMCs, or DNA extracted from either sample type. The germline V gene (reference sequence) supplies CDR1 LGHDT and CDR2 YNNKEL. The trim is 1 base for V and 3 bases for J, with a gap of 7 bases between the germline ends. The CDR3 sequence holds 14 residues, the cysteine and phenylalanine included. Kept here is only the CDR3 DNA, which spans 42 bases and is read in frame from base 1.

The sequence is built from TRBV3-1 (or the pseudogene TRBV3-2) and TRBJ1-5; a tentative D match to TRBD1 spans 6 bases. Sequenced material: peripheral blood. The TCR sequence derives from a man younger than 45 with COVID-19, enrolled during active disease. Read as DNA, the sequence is TGTGCCAGCAGCCAAGGACAGGCCAATCAGCCCCAGCATTTT. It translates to CASSQGQANQPQHF.